These 2 T cell receptor beta chains were sequenced from one sample in a study of cytomegalovirus exposure and HLA in healthy donors. The study ran its PCR with 60 Vbeta and 13 Jbeta primers. The repertoire was sequenced with immunoSEQ multiplex PCR; TCRdb's copy has only in-frame clones and lacks some. The data show 60,000 to 75,000 clones, with 60% to 80% seen just once and around 10% held by the top ten. Sequencing was done on a sample of PBMCs. The receptor set was obtained from a woman in her thirties or forties in good health and CMV-seropositive.

By proportion, this clone is medium-sized. The V and J genes are TRBV7-9 and TRBJ2-3; 7 bases agree with TRBD1. The CDR3 contains 15 residues. The V gene's germline CDR1 is SEHNR and CDR2 FQNEAQ (reference sequence). J lost 2 bases, V lost 3 bases, and 5 bases had no gene match. For the CDR3, the DNA is TGTGCCAGCAGCTTGGGTCAGGGGGACACAGATACGCAGTATTTT. It is translated as CASSLGQGDTDTQYF.

The chain links TRBV30 to TRBJ2-4; tentative D call: TRBD1 (6 bases). The germline gives CDR1 GTSNPN, CDR2 SVGIG (reference sequence). The V end was cut by 8 bases, the J end by 8 bases, with 22 bases between. There are 14 residues in the CDR3. CDR3 sequence reads: CATRPDRLGDIQYF. DNA of the CDR3: TGTGCCACAAGGCCTGACAGGCTGGGGGACATTCAGTACTTC.